This paragraph reports one T cell receptor (beta chain). No antigen is known for it. Trimming removed 6 bases from V and 0 bases from J, with 8 bases in between. The V gene's germline CDR1 is WSHSY and CDR2 SAAADI. CDR3 size: 13 residues. The time point denotes: newly diagnosed GD, antithyroid drugs for less than 3 months. PBMC RNA was the source of the TCR library. Around 9 milliliters of peripheral blood were drawn into EDTA tubes. Libraries of TCR beta came from iRepertoire HTBI primers plus Arm-PCR of CDR3 regions. TCRdb processed the multiplex PCR reads anew with MiXCR; each CDR3 protein has one entry. The sample includes 360,000 or so distinct CDR3 sequences, 15% to 20% seen only once; the top ten take 20% to 25%. The source of the sample is a study of regulatory T cells in long-lasting Graves disease. Study findings and constraints: Relative to newly diagnosed Graves' patients, persistent ones had lower TCR diversity.

These data were also filed under a second study, of T cells in Graves' hyperthyroidism and ophthalmopathy.

The source of this sequence is a woman younger than 30 with Graves disease. This chain joins TRBV10-2 and TRBJ2-5, with D tentatively TRBD2 (6 bases). This specimen consisted of peripheral blood mononuclear cells (PBMCs), obtained at new diagnosis, from a patient treated with antithyroid drugs. The CDR3 loop reads CASSWTNQETQYF. The CDR3, as DNA: TGCGCCAGCAGCTGGACTAACCAAGAGACCCAGTACTTC.